These 27 T cell receptor beta chains were sequenced from one sample in a study of identical twins. TCRdb re-called the 5' RACE reads through MiXCR, storing one row per CDR3 protein. The sample has 1.5 million to 2 million distinct CDR3 sequences, under 35% seen once. The sequenced sample consisted of cord blood. These receptors came from a newborn girl in good health.

V is TRBV20-1 and J is TRBJ2-1; a weak D match, TRBD1 (6 bases). The assigned J gene may be wrong: the sequence end matches TRBJ2-7 better. The germline CDR1 and CDR2 sequences are DFQATT and SNEGSKA (reference sequence). This CDR3 comprises 16 residues. The CDR3 DNA reads TGCAGTGCTAGAGATCCAGCGCAGGGGTCCTACAATGAGCAGTACTTC. This gives the protein CSARDPAQGSYNEQYF.

Turning to this clonotype: A junction end diverges from the germline sequence, so it may reflect a read error. The chain uses TRBV28 and TRBJ2-3, with 7 positions matching TRBD1. CDR1 is MDHEN and CDR2 is SYDVKM in the germline V gene. The CDR3 covers 14 residues. CDR3 sequence reads: CASSLRLGTDAQYF. The CDR3 DNA follows: TGTGCCAGCAGTTTAAGGCTAGGGACAGATGCGCAGTATTTT.

This chain links TRBV5-1 with TRBJ1-5; D remains ambiguous. Germline loops: CDR1 SGHRS, CDR2 YFSETQ. V was pared by 0 bases and J by 5 bases, with 12 bases between. The CDR3 is made up of 15 amino acids. The CDR3: CASSLVAGGDQPQHF. CDR3 nucleotides: TGCGCCAGCAGCTTGGTTGCAGGCGGCGATCAGCCCCAGCATTTT.

The V call is TRBV12-3 or TRBV12-4, the J call TRBJ2-7; D call uncertain. V shed 3 bases and J shed 7 bases, with 19 bases lying between them. CDR3 size: 15 residues. This CDR3 reads CASSFTRTLYNEQYF. The DNA for the CDR3 is TGTGCCAGCAGTTTTACTCGTACCCTTTACAATGAGCAGTACTTC.

In its sample, this clonotype was seen many times. The chain has TRBV11-2 and TRBJ2-5, with D possibly being TRBD1 (5 bases). The CDR3 has 14 amino acids. Trimming cost V 6 bases and J 4 bases, with 15 bases left between them. The germline gives CDR1 SGHAT, CDR2 FQNNGV. The CDR3 DNA reads TGTGCCAGCAGAGTGGACACATTAAGAGAGACCCAGTACTTC. Translated, it gives CASRVDTLRETQYF.

The rearrangement joins TRBV20-1 to TRBJ2-3; possibly TRBD2 for D (6 bases). This CDR3 is 15 amino acids long. Germline CDR1 and CDR2: DFQATT and SNEGSKA (reference sequence). Trimming removed 2 bases from V and 1 base from J, with 13 bases in between. Here the CDR3 DNA reads TGCAGTGCTAGATCGGGGAGGAGTGGCACAGATACGCAGTATTTT. Translating gives CSARSGRSGTDTQYF.

The chain is built from TRBV21-1 and TRBJ1-5; the table's D call TRBD1 went unverified against the DNA. TRBV21-1 is a pseudogene segment. This CDR3 has 14 amino acids. The DNA for the CDR3 is TGTGCCAGCAGCAAAGGGGGCGGAGATCAGCCCCAGCATTTT. Its protein product is CASSKGGGDQPQHF.

The chain carries TRBV4-1 and TRBJ2-3, with TRBD2 matching 9 bases. CDR1 MGHRA and CDR2 YSYEKL come from the germline V gene. The V segment lost 4 bases and the J segment 0 bases; nucleotides outside the gene matches: 11. There are 18 residues in the CDR3. CDR3 in amino acids: CASSLGLAKGKSTDTQYF. The CDR3 DNA is TGCGCCAGCAGCCTAGGACTAGCGAAGGGGAAGAGCACAGATACGCAGTATTTT.

The chain is built from TRBV5-1 and TRBJ2-7; 11 positions agree with TRBD1. The V gene's germline CDR1 is SGHRS and CDR2 YFSETQ. V shed 2 bases and J 7 bases; nucleotides not matched to a gene: 8. The CDR3 has 15 amino acids. The DNA of the CDR3 is TGCGCCAGCAGCTTACAACCGGGACAGGGGGGTGAGCAGTACTTC. It specifies CASSLQPGQGGEQYF.

At least ten counts were recorded for this clonotype. The rearrangement joins TRBV24-1 to TRBJ2-5, with 8 bases aligning to TRBD1. The germline gives CDR1 KGHDR, CDR2 SFDVKD. This CDR3 region has 15 residues. V trimming: 4 bases; J trimming: 2 bases; junction bases outside the gene matches: 5. The CDR3 loop reads CATSDPRTGQETQYF. CDR3 bases: TGTGCCACCAGTGACCCTCGGACAGGGCAAGAGACCCAGTACTTC.

This clonotype was seen a few times. The chain employs TRBV4-1 and TRBJ2-4; D call uncertain. V lost 1 base to trimming and J lost 0 bases, with 10 bases between them. This CDR3 spans 16 amino acids. Germline CDR1 and CDR2: MGHRA and YSYEKL. The CDR3 nucleotides read TGCGCCAGCAGCCAAGCCCCTCCTCTAGCCAAAAACATTCAGTACTTC. This translates into CASSQAPPLAKNIQYF.

This clonotype showed up just a few times. The chain combines TRBV20-1 with TRBJ2-1, with TRBD2 identical over 10 bases. Per germline, CDR1 DFQATT and CDR2 SNEGSKA (reference sequence). CDR3 length: 13 residues. The V gene end was trimmed by 6 bases and the J gene end by 7 bases; junction bases not matched to a gene: 6. The CDR3 DNA reads TGCAGTGCCGCACTAGCGGGGAGAAATGAGCAGTTCTTC. It specifies CSAALAGRNEQFF.

The J gene is TRBJ2-3, the V gene TRBV7-6; possible D gene TRBD2, 5 bases. The CDR3 runs 16 residues. Germline V gene data show CDR1 as SGHVS and CDR2 as FNYEAQ. V was trimmed by 0 bases and J by 2 bases, leaving 12 bases between them. The CDR3 region is CASSLAPGVSTDTQYF. CDR3 DNA sequence: TGTGCCAGCAGCTTAGCGCCCGGGGTCTCCACAGATACGCAGTATTTT.

This clonotype was picked up a small number of times. The chain joins TRBV30 to TRBJ2-7, with D hard to call. Trimming took 4 bases from V and 0 from J, leaving 10 bases between them. The CDR3 has 13 amino acids. Germline lookup yields CDR1 GTSNPN and CDR2 SVGIG (reference sequence). CDR3 residues: CAWNSGISYEQYF. In nucleotides, the CDR3 is TGTGCCTGGAATTCGGGCATCTCCTACGAGCAGTACTTC. The full variable domain, with the rest looked up from reference TRBV30 and TRBJ2-7, is SQTIHQWPATLVQPVGSPLSLECTVEGTSNPNLYWYRQAAGRGLQLLFYSVGIGQISSEVPQNLSASRPQDRQFILSSKKLLLSDSGFYLCAWNSGISYEQYFGPGTRLTVT.

This CDR3 reads CSVGRAGPETQYF. As DNA, the CDR3 is TGCAGCGTTGGGAGGGCAGGTCCTGAGACCCAGTACTTC. The chain couples TRBV29-1 to TRBJ2-5; weak D call: TRBD2 (6 bases). This CDR3 spans 13 amino acids. V lost 4 bases and J lost 5, with 14 bases in between. CDR1 and CDR2 (germline): SQVTM, ANQGSEA. Filled out from reference TRBV29-1 and TRBJ2-5, the complete variable domain reads SAVISQKPSRDICQRGTSLTIQCQVDSQVTMMFWYRQQPGQSLTLIATANQGSEATYESGFVIDKFPISRPNLTFSTLTVSNMSPEDSSIYLCSVGRAGPETQYFGPGTRLLVL.

The chain links TRBV29-1 to TRBJ1-1, with D possibly being TRBD1 (5 bases). V lost 4 bases, J lost 0 bases, and 9 bases lay in between. Germline CDR1 reads SQVTM; CDR2 reads ANQGSEA. This CDR3 is built from 13 residues. The CDR3 is CSVARVMNTEAFF. The CDR3 DNA sequence: TGCAGCGTTGCCAGGGTAATGAACACTGAAGCTTTCTTT. The variable domain in full, with the rest retrieved from reference TRBV29-1 and TRBJ1-1, is SAVISQKPSRDICQRGTSLTIQCQVDSQVTMMFWYRQQPGQSLTLIATANQGSEATYESGFVIDKFPISRPNLTFSTLTVSNMSPEDSSIYLCSVARVMNTEAFFGQGTRLTVV.

This chain links TRBV4-1 with TRBJ2-5, with TRBD1 matching over 8 bases. V lost 3 bases to trimming and J lost 7 bases; unmatched junction nucleotides: 4. Germline CDR1 and CDR2: MGHRA and YSYEKL. The CDR3 consists of 13 residues. CDR3 protein: CASSQTGVGTQYF. The CDR3 DNA follows: TGCGCCAGCAGCCAGACAGGGGTAGGGACCCAGTACTTC.

In this sample, this clonotype turned up a few times. The rearrangement uses TRBV18 and TRBJ2-1, with 11 bases matching TRBD2. The CDR3 runs 18 residues. Per the germline V gene, CDR1 is KGHSH and CDR2 is LQKENI. Unmatched junction bases numbered 9, after V lost 5 bases and J lost 0 bases. The CDR3 spells CASSAGTSGGSSYNEQFF. In nucleotides, the CDR3 is TGTGCCAGCTCAGCAGGCACTAGCGGGGGAAGCTCCTACAATGAGCAGTTCTTC.

The rearrangement uses TRBV5-1 and TRBJ2-1; TRBD1 might be the D (6 bases). Germline CDR1 SGHRS, CDR2 YFSETQ. The CDR3 runs 21 residues. The V end lost 2 bases, the J end lost 4 bases, and 31 bases lay between the germline ends. This CDR3 reads CASSFLTSQGGDMGAYNEQFF. DNA for the CDR3: TGCGCCAGCAGCTTCTTAACGTCTCAGGGTGGAGACATGGGGGCTTACAATGAGCAGTTCTTC.

This clonotype was detected once. The CDR3 sequence is CSAKEGPAEQFF. The DNA of the CDR3 is TGCAGTGCTAAAGAGGGGCCGGCGGAGCAGTTCTTC. The rearrangement joins TRBV20-1 to TRBJ2-1; D possibly matches TRBD1 or TRBD2 (5 bases each). This CDR3 is built from 12 residues. Germline-derived CDR1 and CDR2 are DFQATT and SNEGSKA (reference sequence). Trimming took 4 bases from V and 10 from J, leaving 14 bases between them.

This clonotype was counted between two and nine times. The rearrangement links TRBV6-6 to TRBJ2-5; tentative D call: TRBD1 (6 bases). Trimming cost V 3 bases and J 11 bases, with 13 bases left between them. Germline CDR1 and CDR2: MNHNY and SVGAGI (reference sequence). The CDR3 is made up of 12 amino acids. The CDR3 reads CASSYSLQGQYF. Written as DNA, the CDR3 is TGTGCCAGCAGTTATTCGCTTCAGGGGCAGTACTTC.

This clonotype turned up a few times. The DNA of the CDR3 is TGTGCCAGCAGCTTAGATGCCGGGACAGGGGGCGCCTACGAGCAGTACTTC. As protein: CASSLDAGTGGAYEQYF. The chain has TRBV7-9 and TRBJ2-7, with 12 bases fitting TRBD1. Germline-derived CDR1 and CDR2 are SEHNR and FQNEAQ (reference sequence). V lost 1 base to trimming and J lost 2 bases; unmatched junction nucleotides: 6. This CDR3 region has 17 residues.

This clonotype came up a few times. The genes are TRBV27 and TRBJ2-1, with 8 bases that match TRBD2. J lost 8 bases, V lost 6 bases, and 9 bases had no gene match. Germline values: CDR1 MNHEY, CDR2 SMNVEV (reference sequence). The CDR3 is 14 residues long. DNA of the CDR3: TGTGCCAGCAGGCCTTCAACACTAGCGGATGAGCAGTTCTTC. This gives the protein CASRPSTLADEQFF.

There are a few counts of this clonotype. The J gene is TRBJ2-5, the V gene TRBV27, with a possible D match to TRBD2 (5 bases). In germline, CDR1 is MNHEY, CDR2 SMNVEV (reference sequence). Trimming pared 5 bases from V and 4 bases from J, leaving 11 bases between. The CDR3 contains 13 residues. CDR3 loop: CASSAFRGETQYF. The CDR3 coding sequence is TGTGCCAGCAGTGCGTTCCGGGGAGAGACCCAGTACTTC.

The sample holds a few counts of this clonotype. The gene calls are TRBV2 and TRBJ2-1; D may match TRBD1 or TRBD2 (5 bases each). Germline V gene lookup returns CDR1 SNHLY and CDR2 FYNNEI. CDR3 size: 15 residues. Trimming removed 6 bases at V and 3 bases at J, with 15 bases between. DNA of the CDR3: TGTGCCAGCAGAGAGGGGTTGACGCTCTACAATGAGCAGTTCTTC. This gives the protein CASREGLTLYNEQFF.

In its sample, this clonotype was seen many times. The V and J genes are TRBV6-6 and TRBJ1-2; no clear D gene. Germline V CDR1 and CDR2: MNHNY, SVGAGI (reference sequence). The CDR3 sequence is 13 residues long. The V end was cut by 5 bases, the J end by 4 bases, with 11 bases between. The chain's CDR3 is CASSPGPSYGYTF. The CDR3 coding sequence is TGTGCCAGCAGTCCCGGACCTTCCTATGGCTACACCTTC.

J is TRBJ2-2 and V is TRBV28, with TRBD1 matching over 7 bases. V shed 2 bases and J 4 bases; nucleotides not matched to a gene: 13. The CDR3 loop spans 18 amino acids. CDR1 is MDHEN and CDR2 is SYDVKM in the germline V gene. CDR3 sequence (DNA): TGTGCCAGCAGTTTAAGCCCCTCGACAGGGTCTCGCACCGGGGAGCTGTTTTTT. Encoded protein: CASSLSPSTGSRTGELFF.